The 5 T cell receptor beta chains in this list originate from one sample, sequenced in a study of T-cell memory formation after mild COVID-19. MiXCR, applied by TCRdb to the 5' RACE reads, yields one record per CDR3 protein. This sample yields about 410,000 distinct CDR3 sequences, of which 20% to 30% are seen a single time; around 13% belongs to the top ten. Sequenced: PBMCs or a T cell subset sorted from them (not recorded which). These receptors all stem from an adult woman who had mild COVID-19 (a few samples of this study predate the infection). Cell type and time point are not known.

This clonotype has just a few counts. The chain carries TRBV12-3 or TRBV12-4 and TRBJ2-1; no clear D gene. This CDR3 has 14 amino acids. Trimming took off 1 base at V and 0 bases at J, with 4 bases between the two ends. DNA of the CDR3: TGTGCCAGCAGTTTAGTAGACTCCTACAATGAGCAGTTCTTC. Its translation is CASSLVDSYNEQFF.

This rearrangement joins TRBV7-2 to TRBJ2-3, with 14 bases lining up with TRBD2. Germline trimming cut 4 bases from V and 8 bases from J; bases unmatched to any gene: 5. CDR1 and CDR2 from the germline V gene are SGHTA and FQGNSA. This CDR3 contains 15 residues. CDR3 nucleotide sequence: TGTGCCAGCAGCTCGGGACTAGCGGGGGTAGTTACGCAGTATTTT. Protein: CASSSGLAGVVTQYF.

This clonotype was counted between two and nine times. V and J are TRBV20-1 and TRBJ2-3; 7 bases line up with TRBD2. Per the germline V gene, CDR1 is DFQATT and CDR2 is SNEGSKA (reference sequence). CDR3 length: 13 residues. J was trimmed by 4 bases and V by 6 bases; bases with no gene match: 7. DNA of the CDR3: TGCAGTGCGTTCACGACTAGCCCAGATACGCAGTATTTT. Translated: CSAFTTSPDTQYF.

J is TRBJ1-1 and V is TRBV20-1; perhaps TRBD1 as D (5 bases). This CDR3 has 12 amino acids. Germline values: CDR1 DFQATT, CDR2 SNEGSKA (reference sequence). The V and J ends lost 6 bases and 2 bases respectively, with 10 bases between them. The CDR3 DNA follows: TGCAGTGCAACGACAGCCAACACTGAAGCTTTCTTT. This gives the protein CSATTANTEAFF.

V gene TRBV6-5 combines with J gene TRBJ1-4; D is ambiguous. V gave up 2 bases and J gave up 5 bases, with 3 bases separating them. The CDR3 length is 12 residues. Germline CDR1 reads MNHEY; CDR2 reads SVGAGI. CDR3 protein: CASSYGNEKLFF. The CDR3 bases are TGTGCCAGCAGTTACGGGAATGAAAAACTGTTTTTT.